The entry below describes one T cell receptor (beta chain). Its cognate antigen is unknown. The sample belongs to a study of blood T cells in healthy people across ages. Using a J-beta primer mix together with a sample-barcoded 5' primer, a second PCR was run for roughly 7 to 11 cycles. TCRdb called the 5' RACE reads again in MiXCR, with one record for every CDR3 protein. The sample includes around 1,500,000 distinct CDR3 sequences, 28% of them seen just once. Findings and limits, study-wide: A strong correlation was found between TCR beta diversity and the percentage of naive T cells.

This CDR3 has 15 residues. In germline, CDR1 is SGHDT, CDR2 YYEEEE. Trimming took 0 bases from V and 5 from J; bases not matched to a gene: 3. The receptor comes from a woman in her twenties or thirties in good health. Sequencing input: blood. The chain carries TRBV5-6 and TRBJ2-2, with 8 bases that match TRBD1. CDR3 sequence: CASSLEDRVTGELFF. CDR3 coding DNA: TGTGCCAGCAGCTTGGAGGACAGGGTTACCGGGGAGCTGTTTTTT.